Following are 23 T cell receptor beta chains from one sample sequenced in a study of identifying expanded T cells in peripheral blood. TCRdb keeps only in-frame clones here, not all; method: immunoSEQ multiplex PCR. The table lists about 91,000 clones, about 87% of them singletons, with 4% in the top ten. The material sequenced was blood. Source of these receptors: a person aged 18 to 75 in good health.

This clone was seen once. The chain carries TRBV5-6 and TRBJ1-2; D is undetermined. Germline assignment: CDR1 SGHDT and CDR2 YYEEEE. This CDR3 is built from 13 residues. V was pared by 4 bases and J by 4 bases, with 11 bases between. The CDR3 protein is CASSQDLGYGYTF. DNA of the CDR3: TGTGCCAGCAGCCAGGACCTGGGCTATGGCTACACCTTC. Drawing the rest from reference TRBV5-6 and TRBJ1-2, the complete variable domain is DAGVTQSPTHLIKTRGQQVTLRCSPKSGHDTVSWYQQALGQGPQFIFQYYEEEERQRGNFPDRFSGHQFPNYSSELNVNALLLGDSALYLCASSQDLGYGYTFGSGTRLTVV.

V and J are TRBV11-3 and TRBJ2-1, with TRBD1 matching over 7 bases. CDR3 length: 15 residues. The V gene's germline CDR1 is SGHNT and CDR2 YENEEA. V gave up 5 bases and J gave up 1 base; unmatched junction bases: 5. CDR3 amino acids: CASSLRQGSYNEQFF. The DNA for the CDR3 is TGTGCCAGCAGCCTTCGACAGGGTTCCTACAATGAGCAGTTCTTC.

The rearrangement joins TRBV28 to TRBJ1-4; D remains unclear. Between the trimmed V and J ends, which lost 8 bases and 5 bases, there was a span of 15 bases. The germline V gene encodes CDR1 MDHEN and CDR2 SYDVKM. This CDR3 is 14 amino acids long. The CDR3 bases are TGTGCCAGCCGGCCCTGGGGAGAAAATGAAAAACTGTTTTTT. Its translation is CASRPWGENEKLFF.

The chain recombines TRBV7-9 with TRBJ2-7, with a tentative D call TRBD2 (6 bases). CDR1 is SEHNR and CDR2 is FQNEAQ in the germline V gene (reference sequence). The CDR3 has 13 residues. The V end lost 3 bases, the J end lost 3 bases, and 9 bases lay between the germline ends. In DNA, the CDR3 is TGTGCCAGCAGCTTCGGGCGGGGCTACGAGCAGTACTTC. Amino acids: CASSFGRGYEQYF.

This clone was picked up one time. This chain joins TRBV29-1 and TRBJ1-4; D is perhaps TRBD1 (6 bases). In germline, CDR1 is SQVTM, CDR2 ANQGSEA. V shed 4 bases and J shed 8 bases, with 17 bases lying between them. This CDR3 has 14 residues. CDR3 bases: TGCAGCGTTGGCATGGGAGGGGGAAGCGAAAAACTGTTTTTT. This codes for CSVGMGGGSEKLFF.

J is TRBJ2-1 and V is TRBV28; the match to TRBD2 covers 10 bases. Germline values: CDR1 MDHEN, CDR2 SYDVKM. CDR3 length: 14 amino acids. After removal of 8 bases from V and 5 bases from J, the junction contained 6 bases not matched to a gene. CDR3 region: CASAPGTSDNEQFF. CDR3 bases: TGTGCCAGCGCCCCCGGGACTAGCGACAATGAGCAGTTCTTC.

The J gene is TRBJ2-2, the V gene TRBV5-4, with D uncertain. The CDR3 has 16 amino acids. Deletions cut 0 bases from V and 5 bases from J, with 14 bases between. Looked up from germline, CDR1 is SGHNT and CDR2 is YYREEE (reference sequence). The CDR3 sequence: CASSLAGISSTGELFF. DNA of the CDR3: TGTGCCAGCAGCTTGGCTGGGATTAGCTCGACCGGGGAGCTGTTTTTT. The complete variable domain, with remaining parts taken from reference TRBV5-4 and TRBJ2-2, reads ETGVTQSPTHLIKTRGQQVTLRCSSQSGHNTVSWYQQALGQGPQFIFQYYREEENGRGNFPPRFSGLQFPNYSSELNVNALELDDSALYLCASSLAGISSTGELFFGEGSRLTVL.

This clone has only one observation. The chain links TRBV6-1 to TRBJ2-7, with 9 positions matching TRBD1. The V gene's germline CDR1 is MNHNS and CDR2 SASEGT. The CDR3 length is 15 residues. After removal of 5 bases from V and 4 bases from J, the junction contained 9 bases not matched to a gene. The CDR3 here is CASSNPGQGVYEQYF. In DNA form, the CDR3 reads TGTGCCAGCAGTAATCCGGGACAGGGAGTGTACGAGCAGTACTTC.

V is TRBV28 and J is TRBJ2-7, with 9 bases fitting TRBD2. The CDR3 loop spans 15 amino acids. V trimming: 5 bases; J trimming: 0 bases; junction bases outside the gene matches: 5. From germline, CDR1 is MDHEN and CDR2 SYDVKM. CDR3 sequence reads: CASSPTSGYSYEQYF. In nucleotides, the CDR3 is TGTGCCAGCAGTCCGACTAGCGGCTACTCCTACGAGCAGTACTTC.

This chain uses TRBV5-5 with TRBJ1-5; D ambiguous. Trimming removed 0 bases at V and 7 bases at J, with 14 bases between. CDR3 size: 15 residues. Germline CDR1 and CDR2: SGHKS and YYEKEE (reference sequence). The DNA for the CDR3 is TGTGCCAGCAGCTTGGAGGCCCTAGGCAGGCAGCCCCAGCATTTT. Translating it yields CASSLEALGRQPQHF.

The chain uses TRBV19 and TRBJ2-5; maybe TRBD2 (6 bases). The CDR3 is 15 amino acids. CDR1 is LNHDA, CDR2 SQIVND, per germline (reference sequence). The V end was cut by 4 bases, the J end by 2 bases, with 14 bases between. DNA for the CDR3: TGTGCCAGTAGTAAGACAAGGACTAAGCAAGAGACCCAGTACTTC. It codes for CASSKTRTKQETQYF.

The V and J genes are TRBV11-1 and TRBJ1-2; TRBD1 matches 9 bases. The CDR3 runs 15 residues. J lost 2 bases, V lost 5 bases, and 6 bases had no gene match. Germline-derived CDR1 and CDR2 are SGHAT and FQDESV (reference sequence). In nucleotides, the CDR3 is TGTGCCAGCAGCGGCCGACAGGGGGAGAACTATGGCTACACCTTC. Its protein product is CASSGRQGENYGYTF. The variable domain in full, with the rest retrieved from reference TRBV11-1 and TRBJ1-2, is EAEVAQSPRYKITEKSQAVAFWCDPISGHATLYWYRQILGQGPELLVQFQDESVVDDSQLPKDRFSAERLKGVDSTLKIQPAELGDSAMYLCASSGRQGENYGYTFGSGTRLTVV.

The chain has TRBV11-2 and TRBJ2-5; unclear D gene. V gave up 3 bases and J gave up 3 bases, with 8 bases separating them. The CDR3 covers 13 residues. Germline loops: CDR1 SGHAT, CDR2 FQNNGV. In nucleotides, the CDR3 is TGTGCCAGCAGCTTTGGGATGGAAGAGACCCAGTACTTC. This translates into CASSFGMEETQYF.

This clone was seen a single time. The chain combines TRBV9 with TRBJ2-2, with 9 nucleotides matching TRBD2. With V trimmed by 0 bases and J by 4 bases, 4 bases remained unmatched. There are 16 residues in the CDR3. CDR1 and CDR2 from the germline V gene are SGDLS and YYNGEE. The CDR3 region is CASSVVAGATTGELFF. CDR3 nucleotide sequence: TGTGCCAGCAGCGTAGTAGCGGGGGCTACCACCGGGGAGCTGTTTTTT.

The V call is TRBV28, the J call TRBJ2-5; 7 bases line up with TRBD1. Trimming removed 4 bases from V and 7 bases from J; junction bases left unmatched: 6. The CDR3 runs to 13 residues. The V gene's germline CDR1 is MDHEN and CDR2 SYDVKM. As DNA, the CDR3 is TGTGCCAGCAGTTCCGGGACAGTCGGGACCCAGTACTTC. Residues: CASSSGTVGTQYF.

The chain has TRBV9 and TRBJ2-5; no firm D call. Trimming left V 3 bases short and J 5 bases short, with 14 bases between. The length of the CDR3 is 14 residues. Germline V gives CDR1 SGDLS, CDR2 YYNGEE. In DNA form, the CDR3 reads TGTGCCAGCAGCGCGATGTCGGGTCGGGAGACCCAGTACTTC. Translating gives CASSAMSGRETQYF.

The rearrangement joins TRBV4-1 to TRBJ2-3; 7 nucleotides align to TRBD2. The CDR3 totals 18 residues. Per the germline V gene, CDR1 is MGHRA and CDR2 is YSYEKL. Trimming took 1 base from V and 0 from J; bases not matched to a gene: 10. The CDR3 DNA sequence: TGCGCCAGCAGCCAAGGTCCCCTGGGACTATCTAGCACAGATACGCAGTATTTT. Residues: CASSQGPLGLSSTDTQYF.

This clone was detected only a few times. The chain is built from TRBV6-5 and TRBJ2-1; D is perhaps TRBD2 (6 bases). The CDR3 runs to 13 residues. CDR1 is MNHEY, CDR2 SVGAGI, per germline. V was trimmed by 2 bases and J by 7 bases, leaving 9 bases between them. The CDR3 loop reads CASSYGGWNEQFF. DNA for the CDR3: TGTGCCAGCAGTTACGGGGGGTGGAATGAGCAGTTCTTC.

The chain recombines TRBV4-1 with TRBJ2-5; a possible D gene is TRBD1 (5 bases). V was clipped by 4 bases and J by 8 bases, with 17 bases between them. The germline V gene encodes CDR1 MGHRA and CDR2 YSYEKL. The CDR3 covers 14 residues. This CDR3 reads CASSLGVDRLTQYF. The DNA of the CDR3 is TGCGCCAGCAGCCTTGGAGTTGACAGACTCACCCAGTACTTC.

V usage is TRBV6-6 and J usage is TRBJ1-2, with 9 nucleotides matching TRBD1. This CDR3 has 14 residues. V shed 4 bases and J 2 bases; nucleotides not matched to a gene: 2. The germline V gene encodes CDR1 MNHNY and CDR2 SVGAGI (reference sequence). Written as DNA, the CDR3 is TGTGCCAGCAGTTCCGGGACAGGGAACTATGGCTACACCTTC. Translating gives CASSSGTGNYGYTF.

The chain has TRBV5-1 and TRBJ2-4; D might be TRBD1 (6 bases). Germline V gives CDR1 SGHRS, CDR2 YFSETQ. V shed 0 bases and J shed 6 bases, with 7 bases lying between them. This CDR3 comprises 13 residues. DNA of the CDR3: TGCGCCAGCAGCTTGGGGACAGTAAACATTCAGTACTTC. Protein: CASSLGTVNIQYF.

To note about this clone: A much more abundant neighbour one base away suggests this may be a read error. For the CDR3, the DNA is TGTGCCAGCAGCTTCAGGACAGAGATCACCGGGGAGCTGTTTTTT. It encodes CASSFRTEITGELFF. V gene TRBV11-3 combines with J gene TRBJ2-2; maybe TRBD1 (6 bases). There are 15 residues in the CDR3. V was pared by 3 bases and J by 4 bases, with 12 bases between. Germline CDR1 reads SGHNT; CDR2 reads YENEEA. Based on the CDR3 plus reference TRBV11-3 and TRBJ2-2, the full variable domain is EAGVVQSPRYKIIEKKQPVAFWCNPISGHNTLYWYLQNLGQGPELLIRYENEEAVDDSQLPKDRFSAERLKGVDSTLKIQPAELGDSAVYLCASSFRTEITGELFFGEGSRLTVL.

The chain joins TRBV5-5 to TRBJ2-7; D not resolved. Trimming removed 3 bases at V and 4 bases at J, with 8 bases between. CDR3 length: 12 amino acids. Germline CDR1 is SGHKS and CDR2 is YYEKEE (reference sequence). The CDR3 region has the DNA TGTGCCAGCAGCTCCCTTACGTACGAGCAGTACTTC. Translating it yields CASSSLTYEQYF.